This T cell receptor beta chain was sequenced in a study of cytomegalovirus exposure and HLA in healthy donors (dated by TCRdb to 2016 to 2017). Broadly, across the study: An earlier analysis of some 500 of the donors reported 250 to 350 Gb of sequence data and approximately 110 million unique TCR beta sequences from about 200 million T cells. An early release that covered around 590 HLA-typed donors contained around 300 gigabases of sequencing data and 85 million to 100 million unique TCR sequences. Of the approximately 400 genotyped donors, approximately 80% were placed in the genetic ancestry cluster associated with self-reported Caucasian donors. The study aimed to test whether cataloging public T cell receptors could reveal signatures of past pathogen exposure. Using immunosequencing, the study profiled T cell repertoires from roughly 650 subjects and related those repertoires to cytomegalovirus serostatus. Along with the roughly 670-subject first cohort, a separate validation cohort of over a hundred different subjects was used. To predict cytomegalovirus infection status, the study combined high-throughput TCR immunosequencing, statistical association of individual TCRs with disease status, and machine learning. A later analysis re-analyzed previously published TCR beta repertoires from approximately 670 donors and added high-resolution HLA genotyping to study TCR occurrence patterns. In the later analysis, no new phenotypic data were used to find candidate immune exposures; instead, reliance was placed on TCR beta sequences and their occurrence across donors. To decide whether each TCR beta V gene segment behaved as functional or pseudogenic, an earlier analysis of nearly 600 of the donors relied on high-throughput TCR beta sequencing. Alongside the repertoire data, information on donor age, sex, ethnicity and CMV serostatus was compiled. A later genetic analysis used genome-wide SNP genotypes for about three fifths of the 666 donors, treating that subset as a discovery cohort. All discovery cohort repertoires had been generated using a single sequencing platform. Class I and class II HLA loci were covered by the typing at four-digit resolution. Typing coverage differed by locus: A, B, C, DRB1 and DQB1 were typed in roughly 620-630 donors, DQA1 in approximately 520, DPA1 in over 600, and DPB1 in just under 480. Roughly 5 DR-DQ haplotypes were handled as single units for association and clustering, since linkage in the cohort was strong. On average, around 230,000 unique TCR beta nucleotide sequences were sequenced per donor among a few hundred genotyped donors of the cohort, with around 19% of those sequences being non-productive.

Broader findings and caveats from the paper: Most TCR sequences were seen in very few donors, while some public TCRs were found in many individuals. A later genetic analysis reported fewer N-insertions in productive TCRs among donors in an Asian-associated ancestry cluster than the roughly 720-donor mean. In the study, about 150 TCR beta chains were listed as associated with cytomegalovirus. In this cohort, only TCR beta chains were sequenced, and detectable features were limited by the absence of alpha or paired-chain data. Broadly in line with IMGT annotations, most TCR beta V segments showed up in productive rearrangements about 90% or about 30% of the time in an earlier analysis of approximately 600 of the donors. A later analysis reported that several top co-occurrence clusters appeared linked to parvovirus B19, influenza, CMV and Epstein-Barr virus. In a later analysis, HLA-associated TCR beta chains were found to be more clonally expanded and to have lower generation probabilities than equally common non-associated chains. Fewer than 20 rarely observed V segments, including chromosome 9 orphons, were excluded from the earlier analysis of just under 600 of the donors because counts were too low. A few of the identified cytomegalovirus-associated TCR beta chains were confirmed in vitro to be specific for cytomegalovirus antigens. An association between a missense DCLRE1C variant and V-gene and J-gene trimming of TCR beta chains was found in a later genetic analysis and replicated in an independent cohort. In a later analysis, the rate of TCR association differed among HLA loci, with DRB1 alleles having the most associated TCRs and HLA-C alleles having the fewest. A further reported finding was that TCR beta sequences accurately predicted the HLA-A and HLA-B alleles for most subjects in the first cohort. A cluster of highly shared sequence variants was judged likely to represent a technical artifact of the sequencing pipeline. The authors suggested that the approach could potentially be generalized to other disease states and immunological phenotypes. HLA typing was unavailable for some donors at each locus, so association tests used only the typed subset. When HLA alleles, especially DR and DQ, strongly co-occurred, attributing TCR associations to individual alleles was difficult. A later analysis associated 16,951 TCR beta sequences with specific HLA alleles at a false discovery rate of 0.05. The 87-base-pair reads could not distinguish some IMGT-functional V segments, including TRBV6-2 and TRBV6-3, so those segments were excluded. Most CMV-associated TCR beta chains appeared to be HLA-restricted in a later analysis, and the HLA associations seemed to be driven largely by CMV exposure. Presence/absence analyses assumed roughly uniform sequencing depth across donors, an assumption that may not hold. Immune exposure information for the cohort was limited to CMV serostatus. Correlated functional status among segregating V segments might be attributable to linkage disequilibrium, but an unknown experimental factor could not be ruled out. The classifier was reported to diagnose cytomegalovirus status with high specificity and sensitivity in both the original and validation cohorts.

In total, 500 to 700 healthy bone marrow donors made up the cohort. At the time of sampling, every cohort member was nominally healthy, though immune exposures that went unrecorded were likely present. The donor was CMV seropositive and belonged to the group of some 290 seropositive cohort members. Every donor gave a peripheral blood sample, and the peripheral blood mononuclear cells from that sample were used for TCR beta sequencing. Genomic DNA extraction from the blood cell samples was performed with the Qiagen DNeasy Blood Extraction Kit. V ends up 5 bases short and J 10 bases short, with an unmatched junction base count of 10. From a lookup of the germline V gene, CDR1 and CDR2 are SQVTM and ANQGSEA. The CDR3 contains 12 residues, cysteine and phenylalanine counted. This entry keeps only the CDR3 DNA: 36 bases, framed from base 1. Library preparation was by the immunoSEQ multiplex PCR assay. The multiplex PCR relied on a mix of 60 forward primers for TCR Vbeta segments and 13 reverse primers for TCR Jbeta segments. The CDR3 region of rearranged TCR beta genes was amplified from genomic DNA with a multiplex PCR assay. The Illumina HiSeq System was used to sequence the amplified TCR beta libraries as 87-base-pair reads. From the authors' description of their analysis: In a later analysis, some 80 million unique TCR beta chains were counted across the 500 to 850 repertoires, and about 9.9 million of these chains were shared by at least two donors. Raw reads were error-corrected and collapsed into unique sequences with a nearest-neighbor algorithm that merged closely related sequences to remove PCR and sequencing errors. Alignment of CDR3 sequences to IMGT reference sequences was used to assign V, D and J gene segments. For a sequence to be retained, a match of at least six nucleotides was required to both a V gene segment and a J gene segment. A rearrangement was called productive if the CDR3 had no stop codons and remained in frame with V and J, and every other rearrangement was called non-productive. CDR3 was defined by IMGT convention, running from the second conserved V-encoded cysteine to the conserved J-encoded phenylalanine. In an earlier analysis of around 540 of the donors, sequences lacking an unambiguous match to a single V gene segment were excluded. An earlier analysis of several hundred of the donors classified V segments as functional when productive rearrangements were above 56.7% and as segregating when the standard deviation between donors was above 5%. A statistical classification framework was built to diagnose cytomegalovirus status from the catalog of TCR beta chain sequences. In a later analysis, TCR nucleotide sequences were compared against IMGT/GENE-DB human TR gene sequences so that V and J genes could be assigned. Using the TCRdist pipeline, a later analysis assigned CDR3 sequences along with most-parsimonious VDJ recombination scenarios. A later analysis defined each TCR beta chain by its CDR3 amino acid sequence plus V-gene family, and excluded reads lacking a unique V-gene family. In a later analysis, approximately 640 highly shared, low-generation-probability nucleotide sequences were removed to address suspected cross-contamination and a sequencing artifact. A later analysis calculated a clonal expansion index for each public chain from normalized within-repertoire ranks of inferred template counts. Generation probabilities in a later analysis came from a VDJ recombination model fitted to out-of-frame rearrangements, and those results were checked against IGoR. A later analysis scored TCR-TCR, TCR-HLA and TCR-CMV co-occurrence with hypergeometric tests, applying a repertoire-size bias correction to TCR pairs. To estimate false discovery rates, a later analysis permuted the HLA or CMV assignments 20 times. A later analysis grouped co-occurring TCRs with DBSCAN, adding TCRdist sequence similarity when clustering within HLA-allele-positive subsets. Repertoires with fewer than 30,000 or more than 120,000 public chains were left out of co-occurrence clustering, as were a handful of repertoires with anomalous nucleotide sharing. Imported from immuneACCESS, the table was reduced by TCRdb to in-frame sequences with V and J called. These copies leave out some clones; in studies compared against another copy, an unresolved V gene accounts for under half, and the cause of the remainder is not known. The DNA was the basis for D and trimming; V, J and clone size are from that table. The sample yields about 87,000 clones; under 80% were counted once. Around 22% of the sample is in the top ten clones.

Note on this clone: What this receptor recognizes is not known. Base qualities are not at hand, and no much larger clone is one base apart.

The TCR originated in a man under 40 in good health and CMV-seropositive. The sequence is built from TRBV29-1 and TRBJ1-1, and TRBD1 matches 7 of the central bases. The specimen was PBMCs. DNA sequence: TGCAGCGTTTACAGACAGGGCGGAGGAGCTTTCTTT. Its coded protein is CSVYRQGGGAFF.